A single sample is the source of the 5 T cell receptor beta chains below, sequenced in a study of blood T cell repertoires in COVID-19. Clones were read by immunoSEQ multiplex PCR, and TCRdb kept only the in-frame ones, dropping some. The sample includes approximately 130,000 clones, approximately 86% of them seen just once. Sequenced input: PBMCs or T cells enriched from blood (not recorded which). These receptors originate from a woman in her forties or fifties who had recovered from COVID-19.

A remark on this clone: A junction boundary mismatches the germline segment, possibly from a read error. The chain couples TRBV30 to TRBJ1-1, with D unresolved. The CDR3 consists of 13 residues. Germline loops: CDR1 GTSNPN, CDR2 SVGIG (reference sequence). The CDR3 nucleotides read TGTGCTTGGAATACTCAGGTGGACACTGAAGCTTTCTTT. As protein: CAWNTQVDTEAFF.

V is TRBV7-6 and J is TRBJ1-2, with TRBD1 matching 8 bases. The CDR3 runs to 17 residues. Germline CDR1 is SGHVS and CDR2 is FNYEAQ. Trimming took 1 base from V and 1 from J; bases not matched to a gene: 8. The DNA of the CDR3 is TGTGCCAGCAGCTTAGAAGAACAGGGGGAGATTAACTATGGCTACACCTTC. Translating gives CASSLEEQGEINYGYTF.

This chain uses TRBV5-4 with TRBJ2-7; TRBD2 matches 8 bases. V shed 0 bases and J 3 bases; nucleotides not matched to a gene: 8. This CDR3 region has 16 residues. Germline V lookup: CDR1 SGHNT, CDR2 YYREEE (reference sequence). The CDR3, as DNA: TGTGCCAGCAGCTTGGGTAGTAGCGGGGCACTCTACGAGCAGTACTTC. This gives the protein CASSLGSSGALYEQYF. Together with reference TRBV5-4 and TRBJ2-7, the CDR3 gives the full variable domain: ETGVTQSPTHLIKTRGQQVTLRCSSQSGHNTVSWYQQALGQGPQFIFQYYREEENGRGNFPPRFSGLQFPNYSSELNVNALELDDSALYLCASSLGSSGALYEQYFGPGTRLTVT.

This chain connects TRBV28 to TRBJ2-2, with TRBD2 matching 12 bases. The CDR3 loop spans 15 amino acids. Germline V lookup: CDR1 MDHEN, CDR2 SYDVKM. V was clipped by 6 bases and J by 6 bases; unmatched bases: 5. The CDR3 DNA reads as TGTGCCAGCAGCATGGGACTAGCGGGCGCCGGGGAGCTGTTTTTT. Its translation is CASSMGLAGAGELFF.

This clone was recorded only once. V gene TRBV4-1 combines with J gene TRBJ1-4; TRBD1 aligns across 9 bases. Germline trimming cut 5 bases from V and 7 bases from J; bases unmatched to any gene: 5. This CDR3 contains 14 residues. From germline, CDR1 is MGHRA and CDR2 YSYEKL. CDR3 DNA sequence: TGCGCCAGCAGCGGGACAGGGCAACGTGAAAAACTGTTTTTT. Translating it yields CASSGTGQREKLFF.